One sample yielded the 9 T cell receptor beta chains listed below, sequenced in a study of regulatory T cells in long-lasting Graves disease. Assembly of TCR beta libraries relied on iRepertoire HTBI primers together with Arm-PCR of CDR3 regions. TCRdb redid the calling of the multiplex PCR reads with MiXCR, one entry per CDR3 protein. The sample contains 450,000 or so distinct CDR3 sequences, about a fifth of which appear only once. As to time point: persistent/refractory GD, antithyroid drugs over 5 years with positive TRAb. RNA from PBMCs was the source of the TCR library. The specimen was peripheral blood mononuclear cells (PBMCs), collected when the disease was refractory, from a patient treated with antithyroid drugs. These receptors all stem from a female donor with Graves disease.

A few counts support this clonotype. This chain connects TRBV13 to TRBJ2-5; the D is unclear. Trimming took 1 base from V and 3 from J, leaving 6 bases between them. Germline CDR1 reads PRHDT; CDR2 reads FYEKMQ (reference sequence). The CDR3 extends over 13 amino acids. The CDR3 here is CASSLALKETQYF. Written as DNA, the CDR3 is TGTGCCAGCAGCTTAGCATTGAAAGAGACCCAGTACTTC.

This clonotype has a count of ten or more. The J gene is TRBJ1-2, the V gene TRBV28, with D uncertain. V was trimmed by 2 bases and J by 8 bases, leaving 15 bases between them. Germline-derived CDR1 and CDR2 are MDHEN and SYDVKM. The CDR3 has 14 residues. The CDR3 loop reads CASSLDGPSGGYTF. CDR3 bases: TGTGCCAGCAGTTTAGACGGCCCTTCGGGCGGCTACACCTTC.

The chain recombines TRBV29-1 with TRBJ2-5, with D uncertain. The V end lost 7 bases, the J end lost 2 bases, and 11 bases lay between the germline ends. This CDR3 has 12 residues. CDR1 and CDR2 (germline): SQVTM, ANQGSEA. The CDR3 loop reads CSGFVPQETQYF. The CDR3 coding sequence is TGCAGCGGCTTTGTACCTCAAGAGACCCAGTACTTC.

Note on this clonotype: A much larger clone differs from this one at a single base, so this may be a read error. The chain joins TRBV28 to TRBJ1-1; D unresolved. In germline, CDR1 is MDHEN, CDR2 SYDVKM. The CDR3 spans 13 residues. The CDR3 reads CASRRSGDTEASF. CDR3 DNA: TGTGCCAGCAGACGCTCAGGCGACACTGAAGCTTCCTTT. Full variable domain (outside the CDR3, taken from reference TRBV28 and TRBJ1-1): DVKVTQSSRYLVKRTGEKVFLECVQDMDHENMFWYRQDPGLGLRLIYFSYDVKMKEKGDIPEGYSVSREKKERFSLILESASTNQTSMYLCASRRSGDTEASFGQGTRLTVV.

This clonotype appeared a few times. The V call is TRBV19, the J call TRBJ1-2, with D perhaps TRBD1 (5 bases). Trimming took off 1 base at V and 7 bases at J, with 19 bases between the two ends. CDR1 and CDR2 from the germline V gene are LNHDA and SQIVND (reference sequence). The CDR3 has 16 residues. The CDR3 loop is CASSIVLPQGARGYTF. The CDR3 DNA reads TGTGCCAGTAGTATAGTCCTTCCCCAGGGCGCTCGTGGCTACACCTTC.

V is TRBV7-2 and J is TRBJ2-2; D may be TRBD2 (7 bases). The CDR3 has 14 amino acids. V was pared by 5 bases and J by 5 bases, with 12 bases between. Germline loops: CDR1 SGHTA, CDR2 FQGNSA. CDR3 bases: TGTGCCAGCAGCCGGGGGCGGGGGACCGGGGAGCTGTTTTTT. This encodes CASSRGRGTGELFF.

V usage is TRBV6-1 and J usage is TRBJ1-5, with 10 bases identical to TRBD1. V trimming: 7 bases; J trimming: 8 bases; junction bases outside the gene matches: 8. CDR1 and CDR2 (germline): MNHNS, SASEGT. This CDR3 comprises 14 residues. The CDR3 region is CASMTGGFRKPQHF. In nucleotides, the CDR3 is TGTGCCAGCATGACAGGGGGCTTTCGGAAGCCCCAGCATTTT.

The chain uses TRBV19 and TRBJ1-1; a possible D gene is TRBD1 (6 bases). The CDR3 spans 15 residues. Germline loops: CDR1 LNHDA, CDR2 SQIVND (reference sequence). Trimming pared 3 bases from V and 4 bases from J, leaving 15 bases between. The CDR3 protein is CASSMGDMGGTEAFF. The DNA for the CDR3 is TGTGCCAGTAGTATGGGGGACATGGGAGGCACTGAAGCTTTCTTT.

This clonotype was detected many times. The CDR3 spells CASSGLAGVDRETQYF. The CDR3 DNA is TGTGCCAGCAGTGGACTAGCGGGAGTGGATCGGGAGACCCAGTACTTC. V is TRBV2 and J is TRBJ2-5; TRBD2 matches at 12 bases. Trimming removed 4 bases from V and 5 bases from J; junction bases left unmatched: 8. The germline gives CDR1 SNHLY, CDR2 FYNNEI. This CDR3 has 16 amino acids.